A selection of T cell receptor beta chains follows, all from one sample in a study of blood T cell repertoires in COVID-19. Generated by immunoSEQ multiplex PCR, the TCRdb table keeps only in-frame clones and is missing some. The table lists about 200,000 clones, around nine tenths of them singletons. The sample comprised peripheral blood. The receptors shown here come from a man between 60 and 70 years old with acute or convalescent COVID-19. The CDR3 runs from the conserved cysteine through the conserved F or W. A D gene is named only where the DNA matches it firmly. The size entry is marked missing in some rows and otherwise reads once, few, many or a size class.

abundance	v_gene	d_gene	j_gene	CDR3nt	CDR3aa
-	TRBV5-1	-	TRBJ1-2	TGCGCCAGCAGCTTGTCGGGGAACTATGGCTACACCTTC	CASSLSGNYGYTF
-	TRBV7-9	TRBD2	TRBJ2-2	TGTGCCAGCCCAGGACGGGGGGGCCTTGGCGGGGAGCTGTTTTTT	CASPGRGGLGGELFF
-	TRBV28	TRBD1	TRBJ2-6	TGTGCCAGCAGTTACCCCCTGGGACAGTCGACCTCTGGGGCCAACGTCCTGACTTTC	CASSYPLGQSTSGANVLTF
-	TRBV4-1	TRBD1	TRBJ1-2	TGCGCCAGCAGCCCAACCACCGGGACAGGGGGCGACTATGGCTACACCTTC	CASSPTTGTGGDYGYTF
-	TRBV6-5	TRBD1	TRBJ2-2	TGTGCCAGCAGTAAACAGGGGCCCTCCACCGGGGAGCTGTTTTTT	CASSKQGPSTGELFF
-	TRBV18	TRBD1	TRBJ1-2	TGTGCCAGCTCAGCCTTGGACAGGGCCGGCACTGGCTACACCTTC	CASSALDRAGTGYTF
few	TRBV5-6	-	TRBJ2-3	TGTGCCAGCAGCTTGGTCAGGGCCCCAGATACGCAGTATTTT	CASSLVRAPDTQYF
few	TRBV7-8	-	TRBJ2-7	TGTGCCAGCAGCTTAGGGGCGGGCAGCTCCTACGAGCAGTACTTC	CASSLGAGSSYEQYF
-	TRBV7-2	-	TRBJ2-2	TGTGCCAGCAGCTTACGGACACCATCGAACACCGGGGAGCTGTTTTTT	CASSLRTPSNTGELFF
-	TRBV5-4	-	TRBJ2-3	TGTGCCAGCAGCTTGTCAGGCCCCACAGATACGCAGTATTTT	CASSLSGPTDTQYF
-	TRBV19	TRBD1	TRBJ2-2	TGTGCCAGTAGTATAGGACAGGGGGCGCGCGGCACCGGGGAGCTGTTTTTT	CASSIGQGARGTGELFF
-	TRBV5-4	TRBD1	TRBJ1-4	TGTGCCAGCAGTCCCACAGGGGGCTCATTTGCAACTAATGAAAAACTGTTTTTT	CASSPTGGSFATNEKLFF
few	TRBV5-1	TRBD2	TRBJ2-1	TGCGCCAGCAGCTTGGGGCGGGGGGATGAGCAGTTCTTC	CASSLGRGDEQFF
-	TRBV6-5	-	TRBJ2-1	TGTGCCAGCAGTTACCGTCAGGGGTACCGGGATGAGCAGTTCTTC	CASSYRQGYRDEQFF
-	TRBV11-3	TRBD2	TRBJ2-1	TGTGCCAGCAGCCCCGGGCCCATAGCGGGCAATGAGCAGTTCTTC	CASSPGPIAGNEQFF
-	TRBV21-1	-	TRBJ1-4	TGTGCCAGCCCGAGGGACAGTAGGGAAAAACTGTTTTTT	CASPRDSREKLFF
-	TRBV2	TRBD1	TRBJ2-1	TGTGCCAGCAGGGACAGGGGTATTGATGAGCAGTTCTTC	CASRDRGIDEQFF
-	TRBV5-1	-	TRBJ1-2	TGCGCCAGCAGTTCCCCCCCCAGTGGCTACACCTTC	CASSSPPSGYTF
-	TRBV11-2	TRBD1	TRBJ1-4	TGTGCCAGCAGCTTACGGGACAGGGGCCCTGCAACTAATGAAAAACTGTTTTTT	CASSLRDRGPATNEKLFF
-	TRBV7-7	-	TRBJ2-5	TGTGCCAGCAGCTTTGAGGTGGGGCGGGAGACCCAGTACTTC	CASSFEVGRETQYF
-	TRBV20-1	-	TRBJ1-5	TGCAGTGCTAGTTGGGGGGTGGGGGGTCAGCCCCAGCATTTT	CSASWGVGGQPQHF
-	TRBV30	TRBD1	TRBJ2-5	TGTGCCTGGGAACAGGGGACCCTTGGGGAGACCCAGTACTTC	CAWEQGTLGETQYF
-	TRBV6-5	TRBD2	TRBJ2-5	TGTGCCAGCAGTTCCCTGGGCGGGGGGGAAGAGACCCAGTACTTC	CASSSLGGGEETQYF
-	TRBV2	TRBD2	TRBJ2-3	TGTGCCAGCAGTGAACGTTTGGTTGCGGGGGGGCGTCTGACAGATACGCAGTATTTT	CASSERLVAGGRLTDTQYF
-	TRBV6-2/TRBV6-3	TRBD1	TRBJ2-7	TGTGCCAGCAGCCCCCTCGGACAGGGTGTCTACGAGCAGTACTTC	CASSPLGQGVYEQYF
-	TRBV7-9	TRBD1	TRBJ2-3	TGTGCCAGCAGCCCCGGCCGAGGACAGGGGGCCGCAGATACGCAGTATTTT	CASSPGRGQGAADTQYF
-	TRBV4-3	TRBD1	TRBJ1-1	TGCGCCAGCAGCCAAGAACCGGGACAGGGCATAAACACTGAAGCTTTCTTT	CASSQEPGQGINTEAFF
few	TRBV5-6	-	TRBJ1-5	TGTGCCAGCAGCTACGGGAGCCAGCAGCCCCAGCATTTT	CASSYGSQQPQHF
-	TRBV18	-	TRBJ2-5	TGTGCCAGCTCACACCGGACAGAACAAGAGACCCAGTACTTC	CASSHRTEQETQYF